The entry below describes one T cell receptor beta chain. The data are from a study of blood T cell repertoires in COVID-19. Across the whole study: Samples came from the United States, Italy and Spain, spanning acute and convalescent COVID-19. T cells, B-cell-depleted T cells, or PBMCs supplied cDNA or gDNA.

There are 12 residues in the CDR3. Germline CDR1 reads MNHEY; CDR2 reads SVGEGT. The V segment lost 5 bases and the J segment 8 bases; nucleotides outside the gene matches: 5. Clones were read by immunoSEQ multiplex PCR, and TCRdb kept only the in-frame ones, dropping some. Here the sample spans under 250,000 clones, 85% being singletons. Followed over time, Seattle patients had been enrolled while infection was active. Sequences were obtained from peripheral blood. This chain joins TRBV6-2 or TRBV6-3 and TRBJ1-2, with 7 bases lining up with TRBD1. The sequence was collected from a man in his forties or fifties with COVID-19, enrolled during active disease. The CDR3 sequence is CASSGDSWGYTF. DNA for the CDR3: TGTGCCAGCAGTGGGGACAGCTGGGGCTACACCTTC.